Presented here are 28 T cell receptor beta chains from one specimen sequenced in a study of PD-1 blockade in classical Hodgkin lymphoma (TCRdb year 2020). Receptor amplification or capture employed the immunoSEQ multiplex PCR assay. This is the immuneACCESS table as TCRdb keeps it, with only in-frame sequences that have V and J called. A part of the clones is gone; compared with another copy, unresolved V genes explain less than half, and the rest is unexplained. This sample is represented by approximately 19,000 clones; around 80% of them were singletons. The ten largest clonotypes hold approximately 44% of the sample. Read against the paper, the sample's time point label means: cycle 2 day 1 (C2D1) of nivolumab. All trial patients had relapsed after autologous stem cell transplantation, with cohorts A, B and C differing in prior brentuximab vedotin exposure. The specimen was peripheral blood mononuclear cells (PBMCs), collected before the second cycle of nivolumab. The receptors shown here come from a human donor with classical Hodgkin lymphoma.

The V gene is TRBV6-5, the J gene TRBJ2-7; 7 bases line up with TRBD2. This CDR3 is built from 15 residues. J was trimmed by 5 bases and V by 2 bases; bases with no gene match: 9. From germline, CDR1 is MNHEY and CDR2 SVGAGI. The CDR3 DNA sequence: TGTGCCAGCAGTTACCGAGCCGCAGGGAGGGACGAGCAGTACTTC. As protein: CASSYRAAGRDEQYF.

Here the CDR3 reads CATRGTSGSEGTQYF. CDR3 bases: TGTGCCACCCGAGGGACTAGCGGGAGCGAAGGGACCCAGTACTTC. This sequence joins TRBV19 and TRBJ2-5; 14 nucleotides match TRBD2. CDR3 length equals 15 residues. V was clipped by 10 bases and J by 7 bases; unmatched bases: 11. The V gene's germline CDR1 is LNHDA and CDR2 SQIVND (reference sequence). The full variable domain, completed using reference TRBV19 and TRBJ2-5, is DGGITQSPKYLFRKEGQNVTLSCEQNLNHDAMYWYRQDPGQGLRLIYYSQIVNDFQKGDIAEGYSVSREKKESFPLTVTSAQKNPTAFYLCATRGTSGSEGTQYFGPGTRLLVL.

V and J are TRBV7-9 and TRBJ1-2; D unresolved. Germline V CDR1 and CDR2: SEHNR, FQNEAQ (reference sequence). V lost 7 bases, J lost 7 bases, and 10 bases lay in between. The CDR3 is 11 residues long. The CDR3 reads CASTDGGGYTF. The CDR3 coding sequence is TGTGCCAGCACCGACGGAGGTGGCTACACCTTC.

This clone was seen only a few times. V and J are TRBV10-1 and TRBJ2-3; tentatively, D is TRBD1 (6 bases). Germline CDR1 reads WNHNN; CDR2 reads SYGVQD (reference sequence). With 0 bases removed from V and 5 bases from J, the gap between germline ends came to 9 bases. This CDR3 region has 14 residues. In nucleotides, the CDR3 is TGCGCCAGCAGTGAGTCGGGGGCGGGAGATACGCAGTATTTT. Its translation is CASSESGAGDTQYF.

This rearrangement joins TRBV7-2 to TRBJ2-7; TRBD1 aligns across 7 bases. The V and J ends lost 5 bases and 6 bases, in that order; junction bases with no gene match: 10. The CDR3 covers 14 residues. CDR1 SGHTA and CDR2 FQGNSA come from the germline V gene. In nucleotides, the CDR3 is TGTGCCAGCAGCCCCGAAGACAGGGCCCGCGAGCAGTACTTC. The encoded protein is CASSPEDRAREQYF.

The chain carries TRBV11-3 and TRBJ2-5; D gene unclear. There are 13 residues in the CDR3. Deletions cut 1 base from V and 5 bases from J, with 8 bases between. Germline assignment: CDR1 SGHNT and CDR2 YENEEA. CDR3 sequence reads: CASSLGFGETQYF. CDR3 sequence (DNA): TGTGCCAGCAGCTTAGGTTTCGGGGAGACCCAGTACTTC.

This rearrangement joins TRBV7-2 to TRBJ1-1, with D uncertain. V lost 0 bases to trimming and J lost 0 bases, with 11 bases between them. This CDR3 comprises 16 residues. Germline V gene data show CDR1 as SGHTA and CDR2 as FQGNSA. The CDR3 here is CASSLARRTLNTEAFF. CDR3 coding DNA: TGTGCCAGCAGCTTAGCAAGGCGGACCCTGAACACTGAAGCTTTCTTT. The full variable domain, its missing parts supplied by reference TRBV7-2 and TRBJ1-1, is GAGVSQSPSNKVTEKGKDVELRCDPISGHTALYWYRQSLGQGLEFLIYFQGNSAPDKSGLPSDRFSAERTGGSVSTLTIQRTQQEDSAVYLCASSLARRTLNTEAFFGQGTRLTVV.

The chain uses TRBV7-2 and TRBJ2-3; 15 bases line up with TRBD2. V gave up 9 bases and J gave up 4 bases; unmatched junction bases: 8. Germline CDR1 and CDR2: SGHTA and FQGNSA. CDR3 length: 16 amino acids. DNA of the CDR3: TGTGCCAGTTCCTGGACTAGCGGGGGGGCCCCAGATACGCAGTATTTT. Its translation is CASSWTSGGAPDTQYF.

The gene calls are TRBV19 and TRBJ2-7; D uncertain. CDR1 and CDR2 (germline): LNHDA, SQIVND (reference sequence). The V end lost 2 bases, the J end lost 6 bases, and 14 bases lay between the germline ends. The CDR3 is 14 residues long. The CDR3 sequence: CASSITDRVGEQYF. The CDR3 DNA reads as TGTGCCAGTAGTATAACGGACCGGGTCGGCGAGCAGTACTTC.

The chain employs TRBV11-3 and TRBJ2-3; 7 nucleotides match TRBD2. Germline assignment: CDR1 SGHNT and CDR2 YENEEA. J gave up 3 bases and V 4 bases, and 10 bases lay outside the gene matches. The CDR3 contains 16 residues. The CDR3 loop reads CASSSRQLAMTDTQYF. CDR3 sequence (DNA): TGTGCCAGCAGCTCCCGACAACTAGCGATGACAGATACGCAGTATTTT.

J is TRBJ2-7 and V is TRBV9; 8 bases fit TRBD1. Per germline, CDR1 SGDLS and CDR2 YYNGEE. The ends lost 0 bases at V and 5 bases at J; junction bases unmatched: 7. The CDR3 runs to 15 residues. CDR3 in DNA: TGTGCCAGCAGCGTAGTTGGTCAGGGGGCAGACGAGCAGTACTTC. Translated, it gives CASSVVGQGADEQYF.

The genes are TRBV4-1 and TRBJ1-6; 7 bases map to TRBD1. V lost 4 bases to trimming and J lost 6 bases; unmatched junction nucleotides: 9. Per the germline V gene, CDR1 is MGHRA and CDR2 is YSYEKL. This CDR3 has 16 amino acids. CDR3 in amino acids: CASSRGEGASNSPLHF. Written as DNA, the CDR3 is TGCGCCAGCAGCCGTGGCGAGGGGGCTTCTAATTCACCCCTCCACTTT.

This clone was recorded only once. The rearrangement joins TRBV6-4 to TRBJ2-3; 11 nucleotides agree with TRBD2. V lost 6 bases and J lost 4; bases outside the gene matches: 3. Germline V CDR1 and CDR2: MRHNA, SNTAGT. There are 14 residues in the CDR3. CDR3 sequence reads: CASSLAGGADTQYF. Written as DNA, the CDR3 is TGTGCCAGCAGCTTAGCGGGAGGGGCAGATACGCAGTATTTT.

This clone was seen a few times. The chain is built from TRBV7-8 and TRBJ2-7; D possibly matches TRBD1 or TRBD2 (5 bases each). The germline V gene has CDR1 SGHVS and CDR2 FQNEAQ. The CDR3 is 15 amino acids. The V end was cut by 5 bases, the J end by 2 bases, with 16 bases between. The CDR3 loop reads CASSLSMGDPYEQYF. CDR3 nucleotide sequence: TGTGCCAGCAGCCTCTCCATGGGGGATCCCTACGAGCAGTACTTC. The complete variable domain, with remaining parts taken from reference TRBV7-8 and TRBJ2-7, reads GAGVSQSPRYKVAKRGQDVALRCDPISGHVSLFWYQQALGQGPEFLTYFQNEAQLDKSGLPSDRFFAERPEGSVSTLKIQRTQQEDSAVYLCASSLSMGDPYEQYFGPGTRLTVT.

For the CDR3, the DNA is TGTGCCTGGACCCGAGGGTCTCGTCCGTCCACAGATACGCAGTATTTT. Translation gives CAWTRGSRPSTDTQYF. The rearrangement links TRBV30 to TRBJ2-3; possible D gene TRBD2, 5 bases. Trimming took off 4 bases at V and 2 bases at J, with 19 bases between the two ends. The germline gives CDR1 GTSNPN, CDR2 SVGIG (reference sequence). The CDR3 consists of 16 residues.

This chain joins TRBV7-2 and TRBJ1-4, with D unclear. Per germline, CDR1 SGHTA and CDR2 FQGNSA. This CDR3 contains 14 residues. Trimming removed 0 bases from V and 5 bases from J, with 7 bases in between. CDR3 in DNA: TGTGCCAGCAGCTTAGCGGCGCGCAATGAAAAACTGTTTTTT. Its protein is CASSLAARNEKLFF.

The V gene is TRBV7-2, the J gene TRBJ2-2; TRBD1 might be the D (6 bases). Per the germline V gene, CDR1 is SGHTA and CDR2 is FQGNSA. The CDR3 covers 12 residues. V was trimmed by 7 bases and J by 9 bases, leaving 12 bases between them. The CDR3 DNA is TGTGCCAGCACCTATACAGGGAGGGAGCTGTTTTTT. It encodes CASTYTGRELFF.

The CDR3 region is CASSRGLQTYNEQFF. DNA of the CDR3: TGTGCCAGCTCACGGGGACTTCAAACCTACAATGAGCAGTTCTTC. V usage is TRBV18 and J usage is TRBJ2-1; the D gene is possibly TRBD2 (6 bases). The CDR3 runs 15 residues. The germline V gene has CDR1 KGHSH and CDR2 LQKENI. The V end was cut by 4 bases, the J end by 2 bases, with 12 bases between.

DNA for the CDR3: TGTGCCAGCAGTGAATGGTGGTACTTC. Its translation is CASSEWWYF. The chain combines TRBV25-1 with TRBJ2-7, with no clear D. CDR1 and CDR2 (germline): MGHDK, SYGVNS. With 1 base removed from V and 12 bases from J, the gap between germline ends came to 4 bases. The CDR3 contains 9 residues.

The chain links TRBV6-1 to TRBJ1-6; D remains unclear. V dropped 4 bases and J dropped 9 bases, with 16 bases sitting between them. The CDR3 sequence is 15 residues long. CDR1 is MNHNS and CDR2 is SASEGT in the germline V gene. CDR3 in amino acids: CASSVMGTAGSPLHF. The CDR3 DNA reads as TGTGCCAGCAGTGTAATGGGTACAGCCGGTTCACCCCTCCACTTT.

The chain joins TRBV19 to TRBJ1-5; D uncertain. V dropped 4 bases and J dropped 2 bases, with 3 bases sitting between them. The CDR3 contains 12 residues. CDR1 and CDR2 (germline): LNHDA, SQIVND (reference sequence). The CDR3 DNA follows: TGTGCCAGTAGTAGGGGCAATCAGCCCCAGCATTTT. Residues: CASSRGNQPQHF.

This clone appeared once. The CDR3 spells CASSYSTENSPLHF. CDR3 DNA sequence: TGTGCCAGCAGTTACTCGACAGAAAATTCACCCCTCCACTTT. This chain joins TRBV6-5 and TRBJ1-6; D might be TRBD1 (5 bases). The CDR3 loop spans 14 amino acids. Germline V gives CDR1 MNHEY, CDR2 SVGAGI. V shed 0 bases and J shed 7 bases, with 7 bases lying between them.

By sample fraction, this clone is medium-sized. The J gene is TRBJ1-2, the V gene TRBV4-2, with D unclear. CDR3 length equals 14 residues. Germline V gene sequence: CDR1 LGHNA, CDR2 YNFKEQ. The V end lost 0 bases, the J end lost 4 bases, and 9 bases lay between the germline ends. In nucleotides, the CDR3 is TGTGCCAGCAGCCAAGAGCTCGTCCTCTATGGCTACACCTTC. Translation gives CASSQELVLYGYTF.

CDR3 sequence reads: CASSLARLAKNIQYF. The CDR3 DNA is TGTGCCAGCAGCTTGGCCAGACTAGCCAAAAACATTCAGTACTTC. This chain uses TRBV5-8 with TRBJ2-4, with D uncertain. V lost 0 bases and J 0 bases, leaving 7 bases between the germline ends. This CDR3 spans 15 amino acids. Germline lookup yields CDR1 SGHTS and CDR2 YDEGEE.

A single count supports this clone. V gene TRBV10-3 combines with J gene TRBJ2-3; 10 bases map to TRBD2. V was clipped by 11 bases and J by 4 bases; unmatched bases: 9. CDR3 length: 14 amino acids. CDR1 is ENHRY and CDR2 is SYGVKD in the germline V gene. CDR3 in DNA: TGTGCCGTCCAAGCGGGAGGGCCCGCAGATACGCAGTATTTT. As protein: CAVQAGGPADTQYF.

The sample holds a few counts of this clone. The chain recombines TRBV12-2 with TRBJ1-2. TRBV12-2 is described as a pseudogene. The CDR3 totals 12 residues. This chain's CDR3 is CARRGTNYGYTF. The CDR3, as DNA: TGTGCAAGGCGCGGTACTAACTATGGCTACACCTTC.

V is TRBV19 and J is TRBJ2-6, with D tentatively TRBD1 (6 bases). CDR3 length: 15 amino acids. The germline V gene has CDR1 LNHDA and CDR2 SQIVND (reference sequence). The V and J ends lost 6 bases and 6 bases respectively, with 15 bases between them. The DNA of the CDR3 is TGTGCCAGTAGCCTGCAGAACAGGGAGGCCAACGTCCTGACTTTC. Protein product: CASSLQNREANVLTF.

This chain connects TRBV5-5 to TRBJ2-7; no definite D call. The CDR3 consists of 16 residues. With 2 bases removed from V and 7 bases from J, the gap between germline ends came to 22 bases. Germline V gene lookup returns CDR1 SGHKS and CDR2 YYEKEE (reference sequence). This chain's CDR3 is CASSLSLSGGNEEQYF. CDR3 in DNA: TGTGCCAGCAGCTTAAGTCTTAGTGGCGGAAATGAAGAGCAGTACTTC. Combining the CDR3 with reference TRBV5-5 and TRBJ2-7 gives the whole variable domain DAGVTQSPTHLIKTRGQQVTLRCSPISGHKSVSWYQQVLGQGPQFIFQYYEKEERGRGNFPDRFSARQFPNYSSELNVNALLLGDSALYLCASSLSLSGGNEEQYFGPGTRLTVT.